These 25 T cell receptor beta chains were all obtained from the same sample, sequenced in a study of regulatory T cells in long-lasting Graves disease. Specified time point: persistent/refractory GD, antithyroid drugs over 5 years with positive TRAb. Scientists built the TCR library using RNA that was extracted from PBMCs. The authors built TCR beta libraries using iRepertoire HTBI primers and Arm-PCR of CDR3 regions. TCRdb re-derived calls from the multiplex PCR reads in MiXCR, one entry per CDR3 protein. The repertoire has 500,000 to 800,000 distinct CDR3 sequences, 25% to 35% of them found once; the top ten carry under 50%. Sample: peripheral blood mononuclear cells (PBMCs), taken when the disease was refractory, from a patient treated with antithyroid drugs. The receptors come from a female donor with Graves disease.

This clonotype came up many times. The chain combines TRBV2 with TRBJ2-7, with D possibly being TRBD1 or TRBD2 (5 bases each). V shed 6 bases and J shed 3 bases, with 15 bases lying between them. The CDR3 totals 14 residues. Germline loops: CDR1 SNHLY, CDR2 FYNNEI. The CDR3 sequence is CASRPQGGLYEQYF. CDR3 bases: TGTGCCAGCAGACCTCAGGGCGGACTCTACGAGCAGTACTTC.

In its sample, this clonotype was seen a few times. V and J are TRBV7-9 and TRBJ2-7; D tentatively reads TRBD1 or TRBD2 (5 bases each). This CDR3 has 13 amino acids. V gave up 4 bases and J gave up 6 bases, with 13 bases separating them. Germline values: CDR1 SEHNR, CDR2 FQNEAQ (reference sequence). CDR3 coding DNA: TGTGCCAGCAGCTCTCAAGGGACCATCGAGCAGTACTTC. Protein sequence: CASSSQGTIEQYF.

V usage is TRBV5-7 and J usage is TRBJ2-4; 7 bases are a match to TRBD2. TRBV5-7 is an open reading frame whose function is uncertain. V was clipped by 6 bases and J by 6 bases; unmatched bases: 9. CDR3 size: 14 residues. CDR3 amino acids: CASTPQREGNIQYF. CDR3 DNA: TGTGCCAGCACCCCTCAGCGGGAAGGAAACATTCAGTACTTC.

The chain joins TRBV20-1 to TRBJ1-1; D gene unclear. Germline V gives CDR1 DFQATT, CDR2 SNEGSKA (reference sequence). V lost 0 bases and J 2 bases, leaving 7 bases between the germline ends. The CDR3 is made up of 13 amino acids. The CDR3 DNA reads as TGCAGTGCTAGAGATCTAGGCAACACTGAAGCTTTCTTT. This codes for CSARDLGNTEAFF.

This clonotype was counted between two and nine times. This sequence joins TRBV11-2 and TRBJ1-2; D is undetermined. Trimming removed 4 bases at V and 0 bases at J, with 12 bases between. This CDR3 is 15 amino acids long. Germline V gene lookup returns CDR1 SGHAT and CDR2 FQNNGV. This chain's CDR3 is CASSSLRRANYGYTF. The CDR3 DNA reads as TGTGCCAGCAGCTCCCTGAGGAGAGCTAACTATGGCTACACCTTC. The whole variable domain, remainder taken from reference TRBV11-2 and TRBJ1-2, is EAGVAQSPRYKIIEKRQSVAFWCNPISGHATLYWYQQILGQGPKLLIQFQNNGVVDDSQLPKDRFSAERLKGVDSTLKIQPAKLEDSAVYLCASSSLRRANYGYTFGSGTRLTVV.

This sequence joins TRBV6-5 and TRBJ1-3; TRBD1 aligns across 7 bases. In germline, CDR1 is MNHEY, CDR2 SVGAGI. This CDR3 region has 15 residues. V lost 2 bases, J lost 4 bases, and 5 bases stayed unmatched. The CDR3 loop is CASSYRTGVGNTIYF. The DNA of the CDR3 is TGTGCCAGCAGTTACCGCACAGGGGTGGGAAACACCATATATTTT.

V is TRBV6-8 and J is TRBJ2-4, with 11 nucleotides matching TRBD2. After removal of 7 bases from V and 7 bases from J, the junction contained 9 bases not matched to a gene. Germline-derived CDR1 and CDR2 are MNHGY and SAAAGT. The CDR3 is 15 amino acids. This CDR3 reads CASNVAGGPRNIQYF. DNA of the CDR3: TGTGCCAGCAACGTAGCGGGAGGGCCACGTAACATTCAGTACTTC.

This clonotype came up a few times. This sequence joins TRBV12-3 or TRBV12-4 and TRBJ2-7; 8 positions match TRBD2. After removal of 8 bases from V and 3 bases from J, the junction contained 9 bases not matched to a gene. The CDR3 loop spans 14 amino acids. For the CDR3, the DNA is TGTGCCAGCGGTCTAGCGGGCCGAGTCTACGAGCAGTACTTC. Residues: CASGLAGRVYEQYF.

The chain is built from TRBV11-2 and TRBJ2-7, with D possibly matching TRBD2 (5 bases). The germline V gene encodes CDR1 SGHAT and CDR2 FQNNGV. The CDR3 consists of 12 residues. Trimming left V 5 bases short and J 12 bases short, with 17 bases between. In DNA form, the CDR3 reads TGTGCCAGCAGCGCCGAATATTTGGGAGCGTACTTC. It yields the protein CASSAEYLGAYF.

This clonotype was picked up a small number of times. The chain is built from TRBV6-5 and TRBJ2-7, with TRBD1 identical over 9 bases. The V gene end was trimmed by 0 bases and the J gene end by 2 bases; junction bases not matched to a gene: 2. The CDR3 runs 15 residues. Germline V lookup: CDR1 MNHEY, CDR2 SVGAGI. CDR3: CASSYSRTGAYEQYF. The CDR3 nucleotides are TGTGCCAGCAGTTACTCCCGGACAGGGGCCTACGAGCAGTACTTC.

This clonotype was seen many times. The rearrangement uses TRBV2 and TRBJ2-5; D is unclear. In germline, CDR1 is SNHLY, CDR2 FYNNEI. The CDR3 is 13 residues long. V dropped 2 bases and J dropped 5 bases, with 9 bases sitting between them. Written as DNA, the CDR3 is TGTGCCAGCAGTGAATGGGCATGGGAGACCCAGTACTTC. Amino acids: CASSEWAWETQYF.

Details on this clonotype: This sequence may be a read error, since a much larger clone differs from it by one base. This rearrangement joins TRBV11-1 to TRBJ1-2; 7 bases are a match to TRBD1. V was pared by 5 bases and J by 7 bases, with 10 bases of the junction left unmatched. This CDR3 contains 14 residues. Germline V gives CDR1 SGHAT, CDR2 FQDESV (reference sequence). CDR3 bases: TGTGCCAGCAGCCAACTGACAGGGACCTGTGGCTACACCTTC. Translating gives CASSQLTGTCGYTF.

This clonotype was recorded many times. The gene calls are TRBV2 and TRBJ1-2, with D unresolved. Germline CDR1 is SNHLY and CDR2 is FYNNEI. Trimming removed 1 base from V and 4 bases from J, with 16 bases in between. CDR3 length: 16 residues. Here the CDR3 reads CASSEVSRRSSYGYTF. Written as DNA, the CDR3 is TGTGCCAGCAGTGAAGTTTCTCGCAGGTCGAGCTATGGCTACACCTTC. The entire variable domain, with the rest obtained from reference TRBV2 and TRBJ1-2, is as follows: EPEVTQTPSHQVTQMGQEVILRCVPISNHLYFYWYRQILGQKVEFLVSFYNNEISEKSEIFDDQFSVERPDGSNFTLKIRSTKLEDSAMYFCASSEVSRRSSYGYTFGSGTRLTVV.

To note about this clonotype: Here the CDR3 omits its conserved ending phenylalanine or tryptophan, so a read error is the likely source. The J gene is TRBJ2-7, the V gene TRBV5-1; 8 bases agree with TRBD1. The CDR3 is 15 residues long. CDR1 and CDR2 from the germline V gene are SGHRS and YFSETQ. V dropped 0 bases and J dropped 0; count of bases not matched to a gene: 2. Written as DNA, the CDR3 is TGCGCCAGCAGCTTGGGGGACAGGAGCTCCTACGAGCAGTACCTC. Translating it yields CASSLGDRSSYEQYL.

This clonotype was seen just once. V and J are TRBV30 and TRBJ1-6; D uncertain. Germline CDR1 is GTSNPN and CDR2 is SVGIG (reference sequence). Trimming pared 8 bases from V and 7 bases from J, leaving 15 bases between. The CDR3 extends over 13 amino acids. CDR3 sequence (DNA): TGTGCCGCAACCTGGGTCCCAAATTCACCCCTCCACTTT. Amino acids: CAATWVPNSPLHF.

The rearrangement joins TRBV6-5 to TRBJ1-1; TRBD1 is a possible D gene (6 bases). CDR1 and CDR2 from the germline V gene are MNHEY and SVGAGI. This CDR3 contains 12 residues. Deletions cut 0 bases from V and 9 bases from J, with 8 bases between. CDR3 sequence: CASSYSTGKAFF. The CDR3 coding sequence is TGTGCCAGCAGTTACTCGACAGGAAAAGCTTTCTTT.

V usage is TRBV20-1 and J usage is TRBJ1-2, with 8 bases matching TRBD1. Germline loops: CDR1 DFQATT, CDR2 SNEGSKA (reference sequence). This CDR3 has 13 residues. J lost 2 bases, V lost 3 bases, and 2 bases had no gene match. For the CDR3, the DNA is TGCAGTGCTAGGGACAGGGAGAACTATGGCTACACCTTC. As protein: CSARDRENYGYTF.

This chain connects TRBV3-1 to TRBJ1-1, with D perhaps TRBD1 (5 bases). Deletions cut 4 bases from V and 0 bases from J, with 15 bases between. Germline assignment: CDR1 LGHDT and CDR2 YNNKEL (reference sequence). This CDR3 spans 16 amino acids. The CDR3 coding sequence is TGTGCCAGCAGCCGCGTACCGGGGGGGATGAACACTGAAGCTTTCTTT. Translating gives CASSRVPGGMNTEAFF.

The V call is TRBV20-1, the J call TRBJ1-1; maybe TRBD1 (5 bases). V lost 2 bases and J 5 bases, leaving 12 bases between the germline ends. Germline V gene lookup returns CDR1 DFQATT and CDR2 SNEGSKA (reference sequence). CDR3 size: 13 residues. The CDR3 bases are TGCAGTGCTAGACAGGCAGGGAGTACTGAAGCTTTCTTT. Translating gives CSARQAGSTEAFF.

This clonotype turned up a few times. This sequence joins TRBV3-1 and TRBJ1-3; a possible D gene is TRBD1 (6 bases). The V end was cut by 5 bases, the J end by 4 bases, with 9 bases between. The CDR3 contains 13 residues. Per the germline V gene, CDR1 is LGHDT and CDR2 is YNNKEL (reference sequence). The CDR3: CASSYRVGNTIYF. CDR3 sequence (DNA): TGTGCCAGCAGCTACAGGGTAGGAAACACCATATATTTT. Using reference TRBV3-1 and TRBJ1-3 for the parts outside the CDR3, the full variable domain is DTAVSQTPKYLVTQMGNDKSIKCEQNLGHDTMYWYKQDSKKFLKIMFSYNNKELIINETVPNRFSPKSPDKAHLNLHINSLELGDSAVYFCASSYRVGNTIYFGEGSWLTVV.

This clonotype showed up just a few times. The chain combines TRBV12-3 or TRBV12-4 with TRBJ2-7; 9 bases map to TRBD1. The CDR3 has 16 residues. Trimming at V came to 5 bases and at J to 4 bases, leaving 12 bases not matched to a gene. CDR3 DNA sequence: TGTGCCAGCAGTCAACTTGGGGACAGGGAAAATTACGAGCAGTACTTC. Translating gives CASSQLGDRENYEQYF.

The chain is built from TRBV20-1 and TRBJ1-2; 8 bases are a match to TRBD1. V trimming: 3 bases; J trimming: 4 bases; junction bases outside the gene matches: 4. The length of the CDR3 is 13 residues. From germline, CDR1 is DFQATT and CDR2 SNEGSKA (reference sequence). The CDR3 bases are TGCAGTGCTAGGTTGGACAGGGCCTATGGCTACACCTTC. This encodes CSARLDRAYGYTF.

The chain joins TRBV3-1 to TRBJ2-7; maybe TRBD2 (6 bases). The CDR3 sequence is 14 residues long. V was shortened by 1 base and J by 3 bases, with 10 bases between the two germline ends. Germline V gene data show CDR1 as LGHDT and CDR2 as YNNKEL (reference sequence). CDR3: CASSQAGAGYEQYF. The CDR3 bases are TGTGCCAGCAGCCAAGCGGGAGCGGGCTACGAGCAGTACTTC.

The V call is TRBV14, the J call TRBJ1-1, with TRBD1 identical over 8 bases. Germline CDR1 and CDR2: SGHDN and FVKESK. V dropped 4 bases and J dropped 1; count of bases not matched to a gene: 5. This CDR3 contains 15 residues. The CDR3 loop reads CASSRRTGWNTEAFF. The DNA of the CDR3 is TGTGCCAGCAGCCGGCGGACAGGGTGGAACACTGAAGCTTTCTTT.

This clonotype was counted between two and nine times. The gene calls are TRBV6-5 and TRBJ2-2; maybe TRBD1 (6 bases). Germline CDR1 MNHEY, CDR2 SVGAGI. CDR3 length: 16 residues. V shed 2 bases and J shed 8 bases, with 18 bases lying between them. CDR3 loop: CASSYEVPGVEGELFF. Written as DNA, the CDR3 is TGTGCCAGCAGTTACGAGGTCCCAGGGGTAGAAGGGGAGCTGTTTTTT.